The entry below describes one T cell receptor (beta chain). Its antigen is undetermined. The record originates from a study of beta chain features in type 1 diabetes. The study reverse transcribed the entire isolated RNA, so it sequenced expressed TCRB transcripts. The data were produced by immunoSEQ multiplex PCR, yet TCRdb's version contains in-frame clones alone and is incomplete. This sample has hundreds of thousands of clones, with around 15% found just once. Findings and caveats of the study: Across all four CD4+ subsets, people with type 1 diabetes showed modestly shorter TCRB CDR3s.

V lost 1 base to trimming and J lost 2 bases, with 8 bases between them. In germline, CDR1 is SGHTA, CDR2 FQGNSA. The CDR3 runs to 14 residues. The genes are TRBV7-2 and TRBJ1-1, with a possible D match to TRBD1 (5 bases). The receptor was derived from a man in his late teens or twenties with type 1 diabetes. Material for sequencing was naive CD4+ T cells from blood. The CDR3 nucleotides read TGTGCCAGCAGCTTAGGCGGGGCTAACACTGAAGCTTTCTTT. Residues: CASSLGGANTEAFF.